The rows below give T cell receptor beta chains drawn from one sample of a study of shared clonotypes between healthy human individuals. The protocol was immunoSEQ multiplex PCR, while the TCRdb copy is restricted to in-frame clones and leaves out a portion. The sample lists roughly 570,000 clones, 95% to 98% occurring once. The material sequenced was naive CD8+ T cells sorted from blood. These TCRs come from a man aged 30 to 45 in good health. Both conserved end residues are part of each CDR3. The D gene is left open where the match is weak. Clone sizes are given selectively: once, few, many, or a class where the clone is expanded.

size	J	D	V	DNA	CDR3
NA	TRBJ2-1	TRBD2	TRBV29-1	TGCAGCGCTACGGCGGGGGACAATGAGCAGTTCTTC	CSATAGDNEQFF
NA	TRBJ2-7	NA	TRBV5-1	TGCGCCAGCAGCTTGGGGACGAGCTCCTACGAGCAGTACTTC	CASSLGTSSYEQYF
NA	TRBJ2-7	NA	TRBV21-1	TGTGCCAGCAGCAACGGGGACTACCATTACGAGCAGTACTTC	CASSNGDYHYEQYF
once	TRBJ1-1	NA	TRBV7-2	TGTGCCAGCAGCTTAATCGGGGTGAACACTGAAGCTTTCTTT	CASSLIGVNTEAFF
NA	TRBJ2-2	NA	TRBV7-9	TGTGCCAGCAGCAAGGGGGAGCTGTTTTTT	CASSKGELFF
NA	TRBJ1-1	NA	TRBV5-1	TGCGCCAGCAGCTTGATGACGATGAACACTGAAGCTTTCTTT	CASSLMTMNTEAFF
NA	TRBJ1-2	NA	TRBV2	TGTGCCAGCCCCCGGGGCTACACCTTC	CASPRGYTF
NA	TRBJ2-1	TRBD1	TRBV7-8	TGTGCCAGCAGCCTTGACACAGGGGGGAGGTACAATGAGCAGTTCTTC	CASSLDTGGRYNEQFF
NA	TRBJ2-5	NA	TRBV10-3	TGTGCCATCAGTGCCCTCCAGAACAGCCCAGGAGAGACCCAGTACTTC	CAISALQNSPGETQYF
NA	TRBJ1-1	NA	TRBV4-1	TGCGCCAGCAGCCAAGATCCTCAGGGGCGCGGAGCTTTCTTT	CASSQDPQGRGAFF
NA	TRBJ2-3	TRBD2	TRBV2	TGTGCCAGCAGTGAACTAGCGGGAGGGGGAGATACGCAGTATTTT	CASSELAGGGDTQYF
NA	TRBJ1-1	NA	TRBV29-1	TGCAGCGTTGATTTAAACGGTGTGAACACTGAAGCTTTCTTT	CSVDLNGVNTEAFF
NA	TRBJ2-7	TRBD1	TRBV7-9	TGTGCCAGCAGCCCCCCCCACAGGGGGCTGATAGAGCAGTACTTC	CASSPPHRGLIEQYF
NA	TRBJ2-1	NA	TRBV7-2	TGTGCCAGCAGCTTACCCCCACGGAATGAGCAGTTCTTC	CASSLPPRNEQFF
NA	TRBJ2-7	TRBD1	TRBV2	TGTGCCAGCAGTGATTTTAACAGGGGGCTTAGCGAGCAGTACTTC	CASSDFNRGLSEQYF
NA	TRBJ2-2	NA	TRBV4-1	TGCGCCAGCAGCCAAGACCACACCGGGGAGCTGTTTTTT	CASSQDHTGELFF
NA	TRBJ2-7	NA	TRBV29-1	TGCAGCGTTGAATGGGGGTTCGACGAGCAGTACTTC	CSVEWGFDEQYF
NA	TRBJ1-2	NA	TRBV7-9	TGTGCCAGCAGCTTAGCCCAAAGTGGTTACGGAAACTATGGCTACACCTTC	CASSLAQSGYGNYGYTF
NA	TRBJ1-2	NA	TRBV4-1	TGCGCCAGCAGCCAAGAATCCCCAAACACAGGAGGGAACTATGGCTACACCTTC	CASSQESPNTGGNYGYTF
NA	TRBJ2-1	TRBD1	TRBV6-5	TGTGCCAGCAGTTACTACAGGGGTGAGCAGTTCTTC	CASSYYRGEQFF
once	TRBJ2-1	NA	TRBV11-2	TGTGCCAGCAGCACAAATGACGCCTACAATGAGCAGTTCTTC	CASSTNDAYNEQFF
NA	TRBJ2-1	NA	TRBV2	TGTGCCAGCAGTGAACACTACAATGAGCAGTTCTTC	CASSEHYNEQFF
NA	TRBJ2-7	NA	TRBV27	TGTGCCAGCAGTTTACAGGGGCGTTACGAGCAGTACTTC	CASSLQGRYEQYF
NA	TRBJ2-1	TRBD2	TRBV4-2	TGTGCCAGCAGCCAATCCCTAGCGGGAGGAAATGAGCAGTTCTTC	CASSQSLAGGNEQFF
NA	TRBJ2-7	NA	TRBV2	TGTGCCAGCAGTGAAGAGGGGGACTACTCCTACGAGCAGTACTTC	CASSEEGDYSYEQYF
NA	TRBJ2-5	TRBD2	TRBV11-3	TGTGCCAGCAGCTTAATAGGGCCGGGAGGCCAAGAGACCCAGTACTTC	CASSLIGPGGQETQYF
NA	TRBJ2-1	TRBD2	TRBV12-5	TGTGCTAGTGGTTTGGGCCTAGCGGGATTCGCCAGTCGTAGCAATGAGCAGTTCTTC	CASGLGLAGFASRSNEQFF
once	TRBJ2-1	NA	TRBV5-4	TGTGCCAGCAGCTTGGGGTGGAGCGACGATGAGCAGTTCTTC	CASSLGWSDDEQFF
NA	TRBJ1-1	NA	TRBV15	TGTGCCACCAGCAGAGATCGCCTGAACACTGAAGCTTTCTTT	CATSRDRLNTEAFF
NA	TRBJ1-1	NA	TRBV4-1	TGCGCCAGCAGCCAAGTGAAGAACACTGAAGCTTTCTTT	CASSQVKNTEAFF
NA	TRBJ1-4	NA	TRBV18	TGTGCCAGCTCACTTAGGACCGGAAATGAAAAACTGTTTTTT	CASSLRTGNEKLFF
once	TRBJ2-2	TRBD1	TRBV30	TGTGCCTGGACTGGGATACAGGGGGCGACCGGGGAGCTGTTTTTT	CAWTGIQGATGELFF
NA	TRBJ2-7	NA	TRBV30	TGTGCCGGAACCGGGACCAACTTTGGCGAGCAGTACTTC	CAGTGTNFGEQYF
NA	TRBJ1-5	NA	TRBV2	TGTGCCAGCAGCCTCATGGGTAGCAATCAGCCCCAGCATTTT	CASSLMGSNQPQHF
NA	TRBJ2-1	NA	TRBV4-3	TGCGCCAGCAGCCAAGAGCGATCAGGAAATGAGCAGTTCTTC	CASSQERSGNEQFF
NA	TRBJ2-7	NA	TRBV28	TGTGCCAGCAGTTTAGAGGAGGTAGGGAGATTCTACGAGCAGTACTTC	CASSLEEVGRFYEQYF
NA	TRBJ1-5	NA	TRBV9	TGTGCCAGCAGCCCCGAAGGGAATAATCAGCCCCAGCATTTT	CASSPEGNNQPQHF
once	TRBJ2-7	NA	TRBV5-1	TGCGCCAGCGCGGAGGGCCCGGGGCAGGGCTCCTACGAGCAGTACTTC	CASAEGPGQGSYEQYF
NA	TRBJ2-1	NA	TRBV4-1	TGCGCCAGCAGCCAAGTTGCAGGTTTGTACAATGAGCAGTTCTTC	CASSQVAGLYNEQFF
NA	TRBJ2-7	TRBD1	TRBV10-3	TGTGCCATGGGACAGCCGCCCTCCTACGAGCAGTACTTC	CAMGQPPSYEQYF
NA	TRBJ2-3	TRBD2	TRBV27	TGTGCCAGCAGTTTAGGACTAGCAGTAACAGATACGCAGTATTTT	CASSLGLAVTDTQYF
once	TRBJ1-5	NA	TRBV4-1	TGCGCCAGCAGCCAAGAAAGGGGTCAGCCCCAGCATTTT	CASSQERGQPQHF
NA	TRBJ2-7	TRBD1	TRBV27	TGTGCCAGCAGTTTACTACCGGGACAGGGAACCTACGAGCAGTACTTC	CASSLLPGQGTYEQYF
NA	TRBJ1-2	NA	TRBV6-6	TGTGCCAGCACCCCAGTCACTCTATATGGCTACACCTTC	CASTPVTLYGYTF
once	TRBJ2-3	TRBD2	TRBV29-1	TGCAGCGTTCCGTTGGCGGGAGGAGGAAGTACGCAGTATTTT	CSVPLAGGGSTQYF
NA	TRBJ2-1	NA	TRBV7-9	TGTGCCAGCAGCTCCCCCCGAGATGAGCAGTTCTTC	CASSSPRDEQFF
NA	TRBJ2-2	NA	TRBV7-9	TGTGCCAGCAGCTTAGGCAGGGGCGCCGGGGAGCTGTTTTTT	CASSLGRGAGELFF
NA	TRBJ1-1	TRBD1	TRBV7-9	TGTGCCAGCAGGGCCGGGACAGAGAACACTGAAGCTTTCTTT	CASRAGTENTEAFF
NA	TRBJ2-7	NA	TRBV7-9	TGTGCCAGCAGCTTAGTTGGGCCTAGCGCGCACGAGCAGTACTTC	CASSLVGPSAHEQYF
once	TRBJ2-7	NA	TRBV4-3	TGCGCCAGCAGCTCGGACCAGGGCGAGCAGTACTTC	CASSSDQGEQYF
NA	TRBJ1-5	NA	TRBV27	TGTGCCAGCAGTTTAGAGTACAATCAGCCCCAGCATTTT	CASSLEYNQPQHF
NA	TRBJ2-7	TRBD1	TRBV9	TGTGCCAGCAGCCCCCGGGACAGTCACTACGAGCAGTACTTC	CASSPRDSHYEQYF
NA	TRBJ2-3	NA	TRBV4-2	TGTGCCAGCAGCCAAGGTAGCAGCACAGATACGCAGTATTTT	CASSQGSSTDTQYF